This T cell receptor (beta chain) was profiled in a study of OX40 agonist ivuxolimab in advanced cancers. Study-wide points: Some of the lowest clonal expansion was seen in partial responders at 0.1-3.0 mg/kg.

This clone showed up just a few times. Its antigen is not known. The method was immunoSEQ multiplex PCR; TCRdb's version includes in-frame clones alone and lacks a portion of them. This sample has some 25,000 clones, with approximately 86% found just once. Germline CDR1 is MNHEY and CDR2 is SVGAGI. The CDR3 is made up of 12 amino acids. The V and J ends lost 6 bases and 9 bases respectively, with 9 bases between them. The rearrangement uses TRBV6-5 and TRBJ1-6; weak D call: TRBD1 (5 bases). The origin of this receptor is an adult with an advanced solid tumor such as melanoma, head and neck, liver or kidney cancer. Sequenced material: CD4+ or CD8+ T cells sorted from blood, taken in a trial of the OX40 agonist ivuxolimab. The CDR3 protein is CASRRRVSPLHF. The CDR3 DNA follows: TGTGCCAGCAGGCGCAGGGTTTCACCCCTCCACTTT.